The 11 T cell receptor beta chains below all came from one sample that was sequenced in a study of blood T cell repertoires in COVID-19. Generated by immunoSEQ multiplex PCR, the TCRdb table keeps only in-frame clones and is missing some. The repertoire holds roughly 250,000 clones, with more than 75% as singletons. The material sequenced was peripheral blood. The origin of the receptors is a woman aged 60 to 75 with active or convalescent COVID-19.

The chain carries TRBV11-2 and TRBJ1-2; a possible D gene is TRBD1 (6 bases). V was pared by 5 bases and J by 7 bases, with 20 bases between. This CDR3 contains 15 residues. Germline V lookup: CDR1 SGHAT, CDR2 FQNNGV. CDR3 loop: CASSVGGNRVLGYTF. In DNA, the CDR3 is TGTGCCAGCAGCGTAGGGGGGAACAGGGTCCTTGGCTACACCTTC.

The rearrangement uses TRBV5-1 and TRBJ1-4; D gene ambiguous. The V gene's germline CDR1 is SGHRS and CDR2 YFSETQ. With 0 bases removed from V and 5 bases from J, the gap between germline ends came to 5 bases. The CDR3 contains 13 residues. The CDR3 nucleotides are TGCGCCAGCAGCTTGGCGGGAAATGAAAAACTGTTTTTT. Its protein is CASSLAGNEKLFF.

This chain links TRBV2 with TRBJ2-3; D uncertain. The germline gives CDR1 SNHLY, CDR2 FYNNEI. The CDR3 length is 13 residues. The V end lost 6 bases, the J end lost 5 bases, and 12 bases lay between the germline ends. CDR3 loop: CASRPTGGDTQYF. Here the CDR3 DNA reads TGTGCCAGCAGGCCCACCGGTGGAGATACGCAGTATTTT.

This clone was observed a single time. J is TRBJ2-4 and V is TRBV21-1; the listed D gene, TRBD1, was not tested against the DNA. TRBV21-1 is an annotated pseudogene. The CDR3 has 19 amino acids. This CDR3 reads CASSKSGRGLTLAKNIQYF. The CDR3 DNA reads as TGTGCCAGCAGCAAATCGGGCAGGGGGCTAACTCTAGCCAAAAACATTCAGTACTTC.

CDR3 nucleotide sequence: TGTGCCAGCAGCCCCCCGACTAGCGTTCGGGAGCAGTACTTC. Its protein product is CASSPPTSVREQYF. This rearrangement joins TRBV7-9 to TRBJ2-7; 8 bases fit TRBD2. In germline, CDR1 is SEHNR, CDR2 FQNEAQ (reference sequence). V lost 5 bases and J lost 7; bases outside the gene matches: 10. The CDR3 covers 14 residues.

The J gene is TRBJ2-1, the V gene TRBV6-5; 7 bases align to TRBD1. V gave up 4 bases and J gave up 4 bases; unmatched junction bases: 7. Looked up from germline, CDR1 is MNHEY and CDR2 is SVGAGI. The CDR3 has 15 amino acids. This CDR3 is CASSSRDSRYNEQFF. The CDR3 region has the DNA TGTGCCAGCAGTTCACGGGACAGCCGTTACAATGAGCAGTTCTTC.

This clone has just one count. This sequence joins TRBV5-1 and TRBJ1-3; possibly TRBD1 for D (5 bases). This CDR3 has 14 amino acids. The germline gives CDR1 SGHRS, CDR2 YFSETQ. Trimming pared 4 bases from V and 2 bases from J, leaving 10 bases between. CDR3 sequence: CASSPGRAGNTIYF. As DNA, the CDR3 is TGCGCCAGCAGCCCCGGCAGGGCTGGAAACACCATATATTTT. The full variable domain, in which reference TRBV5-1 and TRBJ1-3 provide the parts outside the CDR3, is KAGVTQTPRYLIKTRGQQVTLSCSPISGHRSVSWYQQTPGQGLQFLFEYFSETQRNKGNFPGRFSGRQFSNSRSEMNVSTLELGDSALYLCASSPGRAGNTIYFGEGSWLTVV.

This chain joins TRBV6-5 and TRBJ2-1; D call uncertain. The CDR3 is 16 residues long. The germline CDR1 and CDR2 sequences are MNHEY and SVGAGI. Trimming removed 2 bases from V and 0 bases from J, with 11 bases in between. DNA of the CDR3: TGTGCCAGCAGTTACGGCCGGTGGAGCTCCTACAATGAGCAGTTCTTC. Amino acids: CASSYGRWSSYNEQFF.

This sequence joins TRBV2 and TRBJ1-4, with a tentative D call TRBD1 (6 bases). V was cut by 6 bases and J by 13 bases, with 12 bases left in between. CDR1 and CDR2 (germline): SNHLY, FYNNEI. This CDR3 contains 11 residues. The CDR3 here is CASRGAGRLFF. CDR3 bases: TGTGCCAGCAGGGGGGCAGGCCGACTGTTTTTT.

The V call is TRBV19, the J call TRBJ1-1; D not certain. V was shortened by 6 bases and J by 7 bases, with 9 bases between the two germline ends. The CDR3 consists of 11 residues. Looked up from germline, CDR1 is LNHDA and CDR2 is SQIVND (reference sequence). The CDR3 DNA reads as TGTGCCAGTAGCCACAGAGTTGAAGCTTTCTTT. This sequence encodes CASSHRVEAFF.

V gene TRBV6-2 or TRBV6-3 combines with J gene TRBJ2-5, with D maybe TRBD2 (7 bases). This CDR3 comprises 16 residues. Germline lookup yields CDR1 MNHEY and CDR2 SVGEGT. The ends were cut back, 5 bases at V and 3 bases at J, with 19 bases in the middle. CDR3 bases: TGTGCCAGCAGTCACCGGGGGGCCGGACGGGAAGAGACCCAGTACTTC. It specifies CASSHRGAGREETQYF.